The 20 T cell receptor beta chains in this list originate from one sample, sequenced in a study of blood T cells in healthy people across ages. PCR was performed a second time for about 7 to 12 cycles using a sample-barcoded 5' primer and a J-beta primer mix. TCRdb independently ran MiXCR on the 5' RACE reads; one entry per CDR3 protein. The profile shows over 950,000 distinct CDR3 sequences, roughly 51% of them singletons. The sequenced sample consisted of blood. Every receptor here comes from a woman aged 55-70 years in good health.

This clonotype was seen a few times. V is TRBV3-1 and J is TRBJ1-2, with D perhaps TRBD1 (5 bases). The germline CDR1 and CDR2 sequences are LGHDT and YNNKEL (reference sequence). CDR3 length equals 12 residues. Between the trimmed V and J ends, which lost 8 bases and 8 bases, there was a span of 15 bases. The CDR3 protein is CASHRGGGGYTF. The CDR3 DNA reads TGTGCCAGCCACCGGGGGGGTGGAGGCTACACCTTC.

In this sample, this clonotype turned up a few times. The genes are TRBV20-1 and TRBJ2-7; D is perhaps TRBD1 (5 bases). The J call is uncertain, as TRBJ2-5 better fits the DNA end. CDR3 length equals 13 residues. Germline CDR1 is DFQATT and CDR2 is SNEGSKA (reference sequence). This CDR3 reads CSASKGQGETQYF. The CDR3 DNA reads as TGCAGTGCTAGTAAAGGGCAGGGAGAGACCCAGTACTTC.

There are a few counts of this clonotype. The chain combines TRBV6-6 with TRBJ1-2; the D is unclear. CDR1 and CDR2 from the germline V gene are MNHNY and SVGAGI (reference sequence). Between the trimmed V and J ends, which lost 5 bases and 8 bases, there was a span of 9 bases. This CDR3 spans 11 amino acids. This CDR3 is CASSPGEGYTF. CDR3 coding DNA: TGTGCCAGCAGTCCCGGGGAGGGCTACACCTTC.

The chain has TRBV11-3 and TRBJ1-6, with unresolved D. CDR3 size: 13 residues. Trimming left V 11 bases short and J 3 bases short, with 11 bases between. The germline V gene has CDR1 SGHNT and CDR2 YENEEA. CDR3 amino acids: CAGFWDYNSPLHF. The DNA for the CDR3 is TGTGCCGGATTTTGGGACTATAATTCACCCCTCCACTTT.

In its sample, this clonotype was seen once. The chain joins TRBV20-1 to TRBJ1-5; D is undetermined. Germline CDR1 is DFQATT and CDR2 is SNEGSKA (reference sequence). V gave up 5 bases and J gave up 6 bases, with 14 bases separating them. This CDR3 is built from 13 residues. The CDR3 protein is CSAPVAPGQPQHF. Here the CDR3 DNA reads TGCAGTGCTCCCGTTGCCCCAGGTCAGCCCCAGCATTTT.

V is TRBV11-2 and J is TRBJ2-3, with TRBD1 matching 8 bases. The CDR3 runs to 15 residues. Germline loops: CDR1 SGHAT, CDR2 FQNNGV. V was clipped by 4 bases and J by 5 bases; unmatched bases: 8. CDR3 sequence reads: CASSSGQGQLDTQYF. The CDR3 coding sequence is TGTGCCAGCAGCTCCGGACAGGGACAACTAGATACGCAGTATTTT.

In its sample, this clonotype was seen a few times. The J gene is TRBJ1-1, the V gene TRBV6-6; tentative D call: TRBD1 (5 bases). The V gene's germline CDR1 is MNHNY and CDR2 SVGAGI (reference sequence). V was shortened by 7 bases and J by 0 bases, with 12 bases between the two germline ends. CDR3 length equals 14 residues. The CDR3 loop is CASTKTAMNTEAFF. CDR3 bases: TGTGCCAGCACTAAGACAGCCATGAACACTGAAGCTTTCTTT.

Only a few counts were recorded for this clonotype. The chain is built from TRBV29-1 and TRBJ2-3, with D maybe TRBD1 (6 bases). Germline CDR1 SQVTM, CDR2 ANQGSEA. V was trimmed by 7 bases and J by 4 bases, leaving 15 bases between them. The CDR3 length is 13 residues. CDR3 region: CSAPLGGADTQYF. The CDR3 nucleotides are TGCAGCGCTCCCCTTGGGGGCGCAGATACGCAGTATTTT.

This rearrangement joins TRBV20-1 to TRBJ1-4; D gene ambiguous. The CDR3 has 13 residues. Germline CDR1 and CDR2: DFQATT and SNEGSKA (reference sequence). Trimming removed 2 bases at V and 7 bases at J, with 11 bases between. Written as DNA, the CDR3 is TGCAGTGCTAGAACCCCGGTGGGTGAAAAACTGTTTTTT. Its protein is CSARTPVGEKLFF.

The chain carries TRBV28 and TRBJ2-4; unclear D gene. Per the germline V gene, CDR1 is MDHEN and CDR2 is SYDVKM. This CDR3 contains 16 residues. The V end was cut by 2 bases, the J end by 1 base, with 12 bases between. The CDR3 DNA is TGTGCCAGCAGTTTAGTGGGGAATGGGGCCAAAAACATTCAGTACTTC. Protein: CASSLVGNGAKNIQYF.

Regarding this clonotype: Given a much more abundant clone one base away, this may be a read error. This chain joins TRBV12-3 or TRBV12-4 and TRBJ2-7; a possible D gene is TRBD1 (6 bases). The end of the DNA aligns better with TRBJ2-5, so the J call may be wrong. This CDR3 comprises 14 residues. The CDR3 nucleotides read TGTGCCAGCAGTGTAAGGCAGGGGATGAAGACCCAGTACTTC. Amino acid sequence: CASSVRQGMKTQYF.

J is TRBJ2-7 and V is TRBV29-1; 8 bases agree with TRBD2. Germline values: CDR1 SQVTM, CDR2 ANQGSEA. J was trimmed by 0 bases and V by 5 bases; bases with no gene match: 3. The CDR3 sequence is 13 residues long. The DNA for the CDR3 is TGCAGCGTTTCGACTAGCGCCTCCTACGAGCAGTACTTC. As protein: CSVSTSASYEQYF.

The gene calls are TRBV20-1 and TRBJ1-5; TRBD1 might be the D (5 bases). V dropped 8 bases and J dropped 6 bases, with 17 bases sitting between them. This CDR3 has 13 residues. The germline gives CDR1 DFQATT, CDR2 SNEGSKA (reference sequence). Here the CDR3 reads CSPERGEFQPQHF. The CDR3 DNA is TGCAGTCCCGAAAGAGGGGAGTTTCAGCCCCAGCATTTT.

This rearrangement joins TRBV24-1 to TRBJ2-5; 8 nucleotides line up with TRBD1. This CDR3 contains 16 residues. Per germline, CDR1 KGHDR and CDR2 SFDVKD. V dropped 3 bases and J dropped 11; count of bases not matched to a gene: 16. The CDR3 protein is CATSDTRQGRYNGQYF. The CDR3, as DNA: TGTGCCACCAGTGATACCCGACAGGGGCGGTACAATGGGCAGTACTTC.

This clonotype was seen a few times. The V gene is TRBV18, the J gene TRBJ2-5; D call uncertain. Germline V CDR1 and CDR2: KGHSH, LQKENI. The V end was cut by 5 bases, the J end by 2 bases, with 12 bases between. CDR3 size: 14 residues. The CDR3 nucleotides read TGTGCCAGCTCAATGTCGCAGATGCAAGAGACCCAGTACTTC. It specifies CASSMSQMQETQYF. The complete variable domain, with remaining parts taken from reference TRBV18 and TRBJ2-5, reads NAGVMQNPRHLVRRRGQEARLRCSPMKGHSHVYWYRQLPEEGLKFMVYLQKENIIDESGMPKERFSAEFPKEGPSILRIQQVVRGDSAAYFCASSMSQMQETQYFGPGTRLLVL.

V and J are TRBV12-3 or TRBV12-4 and TRBJ2-1; 13 bases are shared with TRBD2. Trimming at V came to 9 bases and at J to 7 bases, leaving 9 bases not matched to a gene. The CDR3 is made up of 15 amino acids. CDR3 region: CASRPGLAGRNEQFF. CDR3 nucleotide sequence: TGTGCCAGTAGGCCGGGACTAGCGGGAAGAAATGAGCAGTTCTTC.

The rearrangement uses TRBV27 and TRBJ1-5; D is ambiguous. V lost 5 bases and J lost 9, with 11 bases in between. CDR3 length equals 12 residues. Germline V CDR1 and CDR2: MNHEY, SMNVEV (reference sequence). The CDR3 reads CASSIPYGPQHF. The CDR3 nucleotides read TGTGCCAGCAGTATCCCATACGGGCCCCAGCATTTT.

The chain has TRBV29-1 and TRBJ2-3, with D unclear. CDR1 SQVTM and CDR2 ANQGSEA come from the germline V gene. Trimming took off 1 base at V and 2 bases at J, with 10 bases between the two ends. The CDR3 extends over 14 amino acids. The CDR3 DNA reads TGCAGCGTTGAAGGGGTAGAGGACACAGATACGCAGTATTTT. Amino acids: CSVEGVEDTDTQYF.

This clonotype turned up a few times. J is TRBJ2-3 and V is TRBV11-1; 9 nucleotides align to TRBD2. The CDR3 sequence is 17 residues long. CDR1 and CDR2 from the germline V gene are SGHAT and FQDESV (reference sequence). V gave up 2 bases and J gave up 1 base; unmatched junction bases: 7. The DNA of the CDR3 is TGTGCCAGCAGCTTACGAGAAGCGGGAGGTGGCACAGATACGCAGTATTTT. It codes for CASSLREAGGGTDTQYF.

The rearrangement links TRBV7-9 to TRBJ2-3; TRBD1 might be the D (5 bases). CDR1 and CDR2 from the germline V gene are SEHNR and FQNEAQ (reference sequence). Trimming took off 4 bases at V and 1 base at J, with 18 bases between the two ends. This CDR3 is built from 17 residues. The CDR3 DNA reads as TGTGCCAGCAGCTCGCTAAGGGGTAGACCTGGCACAGATACGCAGTATTTT. Protein product: CASSSLRGRPGTDTQYF.